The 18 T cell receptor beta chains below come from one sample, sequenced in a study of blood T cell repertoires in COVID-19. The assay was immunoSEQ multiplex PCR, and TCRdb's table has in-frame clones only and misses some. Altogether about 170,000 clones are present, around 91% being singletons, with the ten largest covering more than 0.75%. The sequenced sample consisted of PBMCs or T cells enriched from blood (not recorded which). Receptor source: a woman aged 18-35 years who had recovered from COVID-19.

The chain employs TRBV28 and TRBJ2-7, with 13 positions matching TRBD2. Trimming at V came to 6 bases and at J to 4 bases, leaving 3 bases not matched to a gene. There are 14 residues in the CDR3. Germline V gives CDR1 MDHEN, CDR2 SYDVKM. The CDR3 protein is CASSTTSGRYEQYF. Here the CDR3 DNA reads TGTGCCAGCAGCACGACTAGCGGGAGGTACGAGCAGTACTTC.

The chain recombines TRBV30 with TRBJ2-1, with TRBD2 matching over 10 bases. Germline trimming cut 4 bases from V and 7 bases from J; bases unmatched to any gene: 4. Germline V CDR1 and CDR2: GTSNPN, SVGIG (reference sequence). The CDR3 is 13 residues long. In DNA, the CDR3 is TGTGCCTGGACTAGCGGGAGCACGAATGAGCAGTTCTTC. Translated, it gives CAWTSGSTNEQFF.

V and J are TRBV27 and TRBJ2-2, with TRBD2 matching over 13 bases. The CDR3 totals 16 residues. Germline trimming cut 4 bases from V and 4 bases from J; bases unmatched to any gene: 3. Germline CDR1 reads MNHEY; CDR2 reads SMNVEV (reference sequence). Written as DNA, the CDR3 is TGTGCCAGCAGTTCACTAGCGGGAGGGGTCACCGGGGAGCTGTTTTTT. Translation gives CASSSLAGGVTGELFF.

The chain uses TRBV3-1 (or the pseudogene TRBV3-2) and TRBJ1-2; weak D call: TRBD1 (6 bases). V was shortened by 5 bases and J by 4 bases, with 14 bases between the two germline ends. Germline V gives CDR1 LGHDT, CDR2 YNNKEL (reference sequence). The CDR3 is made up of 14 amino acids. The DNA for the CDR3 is TGTGCCAGCAGCTATCGGGGGGCCTTCTATGGCTACACCTTC. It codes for CASSYRGAFYGYTF.

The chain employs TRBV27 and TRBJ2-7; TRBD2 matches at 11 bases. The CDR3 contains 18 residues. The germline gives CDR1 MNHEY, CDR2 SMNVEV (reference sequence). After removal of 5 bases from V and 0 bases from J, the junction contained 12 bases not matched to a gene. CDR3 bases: TGTGCCAGCAGTCCGATCCCTGGACTAGCGGGTACCTCCTACGAGCAGTACTTC. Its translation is CASSPIPGLAGTSYEQYF.

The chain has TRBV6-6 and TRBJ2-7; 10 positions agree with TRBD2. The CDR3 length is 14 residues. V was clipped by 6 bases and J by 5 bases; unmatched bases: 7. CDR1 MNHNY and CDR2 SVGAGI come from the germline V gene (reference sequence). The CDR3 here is CASSYLAGVNEQYF. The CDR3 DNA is TGTGCCAGCAGCTACCTAGCGGGAGTAAACGAGCAGTACTTC.

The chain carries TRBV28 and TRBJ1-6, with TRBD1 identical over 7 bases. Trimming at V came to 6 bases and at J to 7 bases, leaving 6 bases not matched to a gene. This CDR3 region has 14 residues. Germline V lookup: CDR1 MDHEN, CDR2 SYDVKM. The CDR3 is CASRIDRANSPLHF. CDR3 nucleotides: TGTGCCAGCAGAATAGACAGGGCGAATTCACCCCTCCACTTT.

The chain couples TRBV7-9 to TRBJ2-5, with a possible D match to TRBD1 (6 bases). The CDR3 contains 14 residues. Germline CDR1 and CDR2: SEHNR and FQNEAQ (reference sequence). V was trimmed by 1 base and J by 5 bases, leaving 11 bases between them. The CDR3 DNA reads TGTGCCAGCAGCTTAGTCCAGGGGCCGGAGACCCAGTACTTC. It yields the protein CASSLVQGPETQYF.

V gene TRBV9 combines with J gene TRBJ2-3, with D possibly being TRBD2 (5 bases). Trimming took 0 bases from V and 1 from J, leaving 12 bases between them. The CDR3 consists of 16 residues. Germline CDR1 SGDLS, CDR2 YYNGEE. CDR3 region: CASSVVGGSGTDTQYF. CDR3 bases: TGTGCCAGCAGCGTAGTTGGTGGGAGTGGCACAGATACGCAGTATTTT.

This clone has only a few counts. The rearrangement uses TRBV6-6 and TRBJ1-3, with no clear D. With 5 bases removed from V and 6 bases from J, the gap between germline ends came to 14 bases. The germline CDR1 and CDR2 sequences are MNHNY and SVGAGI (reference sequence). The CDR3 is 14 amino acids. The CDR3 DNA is TGTGCCAGCAGTCATTCGAGGGAGCTAAACACCATATATTTT. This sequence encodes CASSHSRELNTIYF.

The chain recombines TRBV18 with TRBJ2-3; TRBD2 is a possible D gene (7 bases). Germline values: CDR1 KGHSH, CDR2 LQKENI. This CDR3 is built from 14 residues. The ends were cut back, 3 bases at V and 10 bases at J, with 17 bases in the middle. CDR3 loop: CASSPPARGGSQYF. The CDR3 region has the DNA TGTGCCAGCTCACCTCCTGCGAGGGGGGGCTCGCAGTATTTT.

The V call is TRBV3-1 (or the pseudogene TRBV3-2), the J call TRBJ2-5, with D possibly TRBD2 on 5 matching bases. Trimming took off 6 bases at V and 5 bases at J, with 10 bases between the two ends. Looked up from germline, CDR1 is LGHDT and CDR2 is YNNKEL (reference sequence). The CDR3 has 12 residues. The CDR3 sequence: CASRRGFETQYF. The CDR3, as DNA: TGTGCCAGCAGGCGAGGGTTTGAGACCCAGTACTTC.

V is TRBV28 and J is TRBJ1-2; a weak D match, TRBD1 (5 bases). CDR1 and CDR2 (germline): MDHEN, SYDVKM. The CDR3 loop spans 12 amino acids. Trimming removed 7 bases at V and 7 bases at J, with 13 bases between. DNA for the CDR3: TGTGCCAGCACTCTGCTGCAGGGTGGCTACACCTTC. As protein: CASTLLQGGYTF.

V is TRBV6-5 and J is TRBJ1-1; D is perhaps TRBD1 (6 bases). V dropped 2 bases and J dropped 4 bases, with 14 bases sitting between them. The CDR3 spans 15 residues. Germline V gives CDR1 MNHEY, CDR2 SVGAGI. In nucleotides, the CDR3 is TGTGCCAGCAGTTACCGAGGGGTGGGGGCCACTGAAGCTTTCTTT. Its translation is CASSYRGVGATEAFF.

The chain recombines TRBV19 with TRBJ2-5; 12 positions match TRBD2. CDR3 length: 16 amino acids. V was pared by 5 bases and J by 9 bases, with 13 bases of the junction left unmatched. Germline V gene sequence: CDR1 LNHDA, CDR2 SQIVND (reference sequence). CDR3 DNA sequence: TGTGCCAGTAGTCCGACACTAGCGGGAGGCCATGGGGCCCAGTACTTC. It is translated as CASSPTLAGGHGAQYF.

CDR3 amino acids: CASSSTSFLYNEQFF. In nucleotides, the CDR3 is TGTGCCAGCAGTTCCACTAGCTTTTTATACAATGAGCAGTTCTTC. The rearrangement joins TRBV6-5 to TRBJ2-1, with D possibly being TRBD2 (6 bases). Germline V lookup: CDR1 MNHEY, CDR2 SVGAGI. Between the trimmed V and J ends, which lost 4 bases and 4 bases, there was a span of 14 bases. The CDR3 runs 15 residues.

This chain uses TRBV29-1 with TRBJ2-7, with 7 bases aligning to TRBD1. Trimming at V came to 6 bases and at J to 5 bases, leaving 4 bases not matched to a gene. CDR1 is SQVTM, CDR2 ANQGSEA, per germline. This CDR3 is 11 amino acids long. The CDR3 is CSVNRGHEQYF. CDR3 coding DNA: TGCAGCGTAAACAGGGGCCACGAGCAGTACTTC.

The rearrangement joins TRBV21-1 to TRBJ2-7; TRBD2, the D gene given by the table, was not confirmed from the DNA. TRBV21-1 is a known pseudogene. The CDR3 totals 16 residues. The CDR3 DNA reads TGTGCCAGCAGCAAAAAAAGGCAGACTAATTCCTACGAGCAGTACTTC. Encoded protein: CASSKKRQTNSYEQYF.